The next 14 T cell receptor beta chains were all read from a single sample in a study of cytomegalovirus exposure and HLA in healthy donors. Assay used: immunoSEQ multiplex PCR; TCRdb lists only in-frame clones, some missing. The sample records 76,000 or so clones, around 94% being singletons. The source material was PBMCs. Receptor source: a young woman in good health and CMV-seropositive.

The J gene is TRBJ2-1, the V gene TRBV11-3; 14 nucleotides line up with TRBD2. Germline CDR1 reads SGHNT; CDR2 reads YENEEA. The V segment lost 5 bases and the J segment 9 bases; nucleotides outside the gene matches: 12. There are 17 residues in the CDR3. The CDR3 DNA follows: TGTGCCAGCAGCGCAGGGACCGGGACTAGCGGGAGTGTTGAGCAGTTCTTC. Translation: CASSAGTGTSGSVEQFF.

Here the CDR3 reads CASSGDTFMNTEAFF. CDR3 sequence (DNA): TGCGCCAGCAGCGGGGACACTTTCATGAACACTGAAGCTTTCTTT. The chain links TRBV5-1 to TRBJ1-1, with a tentative D call TRBD1 (6 bases). The CDR3 loop spans 15 amino acids. V was cut by 4 bases and J by 0 bases, with 13 bases left in between. Looked up from germline, CDR1 is SGHRS and CDR2 is YFSETQ.

This clone was seen just once. This CDR3 is CASSPSEGRGFEQYF. The CDR3 DNA reads TGTGCCAGCAGCCCCTCGGAAGGCAGGGGGTTCGAGCAGTACTTC. V is TRBV6-6 and J is TRBJ2-7; 7 bases are a match to TRBD1. Trimming took 6 bases from V and 6 from J; bases not matched to a gene: 14. The CDR3 extends over 15 amino acids. Germline CDR1 and CDR2: MNHNY and SVGAGI (reference sequence).

This chain joins TRBV28 and TRBJ2-2; D is ambiguous. The length of the CDR3 is 14 residues. V gave up 7 bases and J gave up 2 bases, with 11 bases separating them. Germline lookup yields CDR1 MDHEN and CDR2 SYDVKM. Written as DNA, the CDR3 is TGTGCCAGCACACGGGTTGGAAACACCGGGGAGCTGTTTTTT. It yields the protein CASTRVGNTGELFF.

The chain carries TRBV15 and TRBJ2-5, with 8 bases identical to TRBD2. J lost 5 bases, V lost 0 bases, and 14 bases had no gene match. The CDR3 extends over 18 amino acids. CDR1 is LNHNV and CDR2 is YYDKDF in the germline V gene (reference sequence). In DNA form, the CDR3 reads TGTGCCACCAGCAGAGAGCACAGGGCTAGCGGGTTGCCGGAGACCCAGTACTTC. Residues: CATSREHRASGLPETQYF.

The chain carries TRBV18 and TRBJ2-7; a possible D gene is TRBD1 (6 bases). The CDR3 has 14 residues. CDR1 is KGHSH and CDR2 is LQKENI in the germline V gene. V lost 3 bases and J 3 bases, leaving 12 bases between the germline ends. The CDR3 bases are TGTGCCAGCTCACCCCCGGGACACAGCTACGAGCAGTACTTC. Amino acids: CASSPPGHSYEQYF. The variable domain in full, with the rest retrieved from reference TRBV18 and TRBJ2-7, is NAGVMQNPRHLVRRRGQEARLRCSPMKGHSHVYWYRQLPEEGLKFMVYLQKENIIDESGMPKERFSAEFPKEGPSILRIQQVVRGDSAAYFCASSPPGHSYEQYFGPGTRLTVT.

The chain employs TRBV7-3 and TRBJ2-3, with 10 bases lining up with TRBD2. Germline loops: CDR1 SGHTA, CDR2 FQGTGA. The CDR3 spans 15 residues. V was pared by 5 bases and J by 5 bases, with 7 bases of the junction left unmatched. CDR3 sequence reads: CASSPSGGARDTQYF. The CDR3 DNA reads TGTGCCAGCAGCCCGAGCGGGGGGGCGAGAGATACGCAGTATTTT.

The chain uses TRBV19 and TRBJ2-1; D might be TRBD2 (6 bases). Germline V CDR1 and CDR2: LNHDA, SQIVND (reference sequence). V lost 3 bases, J lost 8 bases, and 11 bases lay in between. The CDR3 consists of 13 residues. Written as DNA, the CDR3 is TGTGCCAGTAGTATGTTCGGGGGAGATGAGCAGTTCTTC. Its protein product is CASSMFGGDEQFF.

This clone was seen a single time. The chain uses TRBV11-3 and TRBJ1-5, with TRBD1 as a possible D gene (6 bases). CDR1 is SGHNT and CDR2 is YENEEA in the germline V gene. The CDR3 length is 15 residues. V lost 1 base to trimming and J lost 6 bases, with 13 bases between them. The CDR3 nucleotides are TGTGCCAGCAGCTTAGGGGGGGGCCTCGGTCAGCCCCAGCATTTT. It yields the protein CASSLGGGLGQPQHF.

The chain combines TRBV28 with TRBJ2-3; the D gene is possibly TRBD2 (6 bases). The CDR3 has 12 amino acids. Trimming stripped 2 bases from V and 8 bases from J, with 8 bases between. CDR1 is MDHEN and CDR2 is SYDVKM in the germline V gene. For the CDR3, the DNA is TGTGCCAGCAGTTTAGCCGGGGGTACGCAGTATTTT. This gives the protein CASSLAGGTQYF.

This clone came up a few times. The chain combines TRBV5-1 with TRBJ2-5; 13 bases map to TRBD2. The CDR3 loop spans 18 amino acids. V was clipped by 4 bases and J by 5 bases; unmatched bases: 14. CDR1 SGHRS and CDR2 YFSETQ come from the germline V gene. CDR3 coding DNA: TGCGCCAGCAGCCCGAGACTAGCGGGGGGCTATATCAAGGAGACCCAGTACTTC. As protein: CASSPRLAGGYIKETQYF.

In this sample, this clone turned up once. The gene calls are TRBV9 and TRBJ2-3; 7 bases map to TRBD2. V lost 3 bases to trimming and J lost 4 bases; unmatched junction nucleotides: 17. CDR1 and CDR2 (germline): SGDLS, YYNGEE. The CDR3 runs to 18 residues. The CDR3 sequence is CASSEIKTSEGTPDTQYF. In DNA form, the CDR3 reads TGTGCCAGCAGCGAAATAAAAACTAGCGAGGGGACCCCAGATACGCAGTATTTT.

This rearrangement joins TRBV5-4 to TRBJ1-3; TRBD1 is a possible D gene (5 bases). Per germline, CDR1 SGHNT and CDR2 YYREEE (reference sequence). Between the trimmed V and J ends, which lost 0 bases and 1 base, there was a span of 17 bases. This CDR3 is built from 18 residues. The CDR3 DNA reads TGTGCCAGCAGCTTGGTCCACACAGGTGGATCTTCTGGAAACACCATATATTTT. This translates into CASSLVHTGGSSGNTIYF.

The V call is TRBV5-1, the J call TRBJ1-1; no clear D gene. CDR3 length: 13 amino acids. V shed 4 bases and J shed 0 bases, with 7 bases lying between them. CDR1 is SGHRS, CDR2 YFSETQ, per germline. CDR3 sequence reads: CASSGGMNTEAFF. CDR3 DNA: TGCGCCAGCAGCGGAGGAATGAACACTGAAGCTTTCTTT.